The entry below describes one TCR beta chain. Its antigen remains unknown. The data derive from a study of T cell responses to AZD1222 COVID-19 vaccine. Germline CDR1 is LGHDT and CDR2 is YNNKEL (reference sequence). The CDR3 covers 14 residues. V was cut by 4 bases and J by 6 bases, with 12 bases left in between. Assay used: immunoSEQ multiplex PCR; TCRdb lists only in-frame clones, some missing. This table holds approximately 130,000 clones, over 85% found once. Whole-study results and caveats: Spike-specific TCRs gained breadth and depth after people received two AZD1222 doses. There were repertoire samples only from the period after the peak T cell response. In a largely white British group with more females than males, clonal diversity was possibly underestimated. Only 5 or 6 individuals given AZD1222 were seropositive at baseline.

The TCR originated in an adult in good health. The chain employs TRBV3-1 (or the pseudogene TRBV3-2) and TRBJ2-2; perhaps TRBD2 as D (5 bases). The sample was peripheral blood, taken on day 0 of AZD1222 vaccination. This CDR3 reads CASSLEDWAGELFF. The CDR3 DNA reads TGTGCCAGCAGCCTAGAGGACTGGGCCGGGGAGCTGTTTTTT.